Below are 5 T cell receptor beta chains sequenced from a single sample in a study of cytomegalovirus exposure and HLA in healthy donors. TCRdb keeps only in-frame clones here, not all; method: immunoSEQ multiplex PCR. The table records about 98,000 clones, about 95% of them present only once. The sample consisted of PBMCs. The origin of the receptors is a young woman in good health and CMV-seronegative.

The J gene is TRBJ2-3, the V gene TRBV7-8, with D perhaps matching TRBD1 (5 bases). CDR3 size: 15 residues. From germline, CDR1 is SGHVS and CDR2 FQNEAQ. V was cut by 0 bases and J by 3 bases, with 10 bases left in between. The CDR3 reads CASSLAPHRTDTQYF. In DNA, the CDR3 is TGTGCCAGCAGCTTAGCGCCCCACAGGACAGATACGCAGTATTTT. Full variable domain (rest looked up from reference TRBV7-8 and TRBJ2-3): GAGVSQSPRYKVAKRGQDVALRCDPISGHVSLFWYQQALGQGPEFLTYFQNEAQLDKSGLPSDRFFAERPEGSVSTLKIQRTQQEDSAVYLCASSLAPHRTDTQYFGPGTRLTVL.

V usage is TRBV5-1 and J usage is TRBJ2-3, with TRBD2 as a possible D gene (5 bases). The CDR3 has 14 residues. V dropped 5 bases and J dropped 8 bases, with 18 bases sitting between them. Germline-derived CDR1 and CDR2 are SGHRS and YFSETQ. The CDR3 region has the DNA TGCGCCAGCAGTAGCGAACCAGAACGGGTTACGCAGTATTTT. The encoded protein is CASSSEPERVTQYF.

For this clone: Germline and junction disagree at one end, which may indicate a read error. The CDR3 loop is CASSLGQGTNYGYTF. CDR3 coding DNA: TGTGCCAGCAGCTTAGGACAGGGGACTAATTATGGCTACACCTTC. V is TRBV7-9 and J is TRBJ1-2; 8 positions agree with TRBD1. The germline CDR1 and CDR2 sequences are SEHNR and FQNEAQ (reference sequence). This CDR3 spans 15 amino acids.

The CDR3 sequence: CSVINLQGSDGYTF. The CDR3 region has the DNA TGCAGCGTTATAAACTTACAGGGCAGCGATGGCTACACCTTC. The J gene is TRBJ1-2, the V gene TRBV29-1, with TRBD1 as a possible D gene (6 bases). Germline V gives CDR1 SQVTM, CDR2 ANQGSEA. Trimming left V 5 bases short and J 6 bases short, with 19 bases between. This CDR3 contains 14 residues.

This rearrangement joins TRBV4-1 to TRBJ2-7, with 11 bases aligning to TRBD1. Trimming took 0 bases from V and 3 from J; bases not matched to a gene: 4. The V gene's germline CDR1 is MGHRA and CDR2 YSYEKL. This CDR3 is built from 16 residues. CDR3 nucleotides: TGCGCCAGCAGCCAAGAGGGACAGGGGGGTCGCTACGAGCAGTACTTC. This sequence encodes CASSQEGQGGRYEQYF.